This T cell receptor beta chain was sequenced in a study of cytomegalovirus exposure and HLA in healthy donors. The PCR ran on 60 Vbeta and 13 Jbeta primers. TCRdb keeps only in-frame clones here, not all; method: immunoSEQ multiplex PCR. The sample has approximately 90,000 clones; about 73% are singletons. This CDR3 is built from 15 residues. The V gene end was trimmed by 2 bases and the J gene end by 0 bases; junction bases not matched to a gene: 3. CDR1 and CDR2 (germline): GTSNPN, SVGIG (reference sequence). It was healthy bone marrow donors who served as donors. Sequencing was carried out using PBMCs. This TCR was sampled from a woman aged 45 to 65 in good health and CMV-seropositive. The chain combines TRBV30 with TRBJ1-3, with 8 bases matching TRBD1. The CDR3 DNA is TGTGCCTGGAGTCGCACAGGGGGCTCTGGAAACACCATATATTTT. Protein product: CAWSRTGGSGNTIYF.